What follows are 25 T cell receptor beta chains derived from one specimen sequenced in a study of blood T cell repertoires in COVID-19. TCRdb's table, derived via immunoSEQ multiplex PCR, lists solely in-frame clones and lacks some. The sample yields around 270,000 clones, approximately 83% seen once. The sample comprised PBMCs or T cells enriched from blood (not recorded which). Every receptor here comes from a woman aged 25 to 39 who had recovered from COVID-19.

The J gene is TRBJ2-5, the V gene TRBV5-6; 10 bases align to TRBD1. This CDR3 is built from 18 residues. Germline lookup yields CDR1 SGHDT and CDR2 YYEEEE. Trimming at V came to 4 bases and at J to 5 bases, leaving 17 bases not matched to a gene. CDR3 region: CASSRLITGQGGWETQYF. In nucleotides, the CDR3 is TGTGCCAGCAGCCGCCTGATTACTGGACAGGGGGGGTGGGAGACCCAGTACTTC.

The gene calls are TRBV28 and TRBJ1-2; tentative D call: TRBD1 (6 bases). CDR1 MDHEN and CDR2 SYDVKM come from the germline V gene. There are 14 residues in the CDR3. The V and J ends lost 7 bases and 0 bases respectively, with 12 bases between them. In DNA, the CDR3 is TGTGCCAGCATCCTGACAGGCGCTAACTATGGCTACACCTTC. Amino acids: CASILTGANYGYTF.

The rearrangement links TRBV5-1 to TRBJ2-1; perhaps TRBD1 as D (5 bases). Looked up from germline, CDR1 is SGHRS and CDR2 is YFSETQ. The length of the CDR3 is 17 residues. Trimming stripped 4 bases from V and 4 bases from J, with 21 bases between. CDR3 sequence: CASSDTLRGPHYNEQFF. Here the CDR3 DNA reads TGCGCCAGCAGCGATACCTTAAGGGGCCCTCATTACAATGAGCAGTTCTTC.

The CDR3 DNA sequence: TGTGCCAGCTCGCCTCGGGACAGGGTGTTCCGAGCCAAAAACATTCAGTACTTC. Its protein product is CASSPRDRVFRAKNIQYF. V usage is TRBV18 and J usage is TRBJ2-4, with 9 bases matching TRBD1. Germline V lookup: CDR1 KGHSH, CDR2 LQKENI. With 6 bases clipped from V and 0 bases from J, the junction kept 12 bases outside the gene matches. This CDR3 is built from 18 residues.

The gene calls are TRBV6-5 and TRBJ1-1; maybe TRBD1 (5 bases). This CDR3 spans 15 amino acids. The ends were cut back, 7 bases at V and 2 bases at J, with 17 bases in the middle. Germline V gene data show CDR1 as MNHEY and CDR2 as SVGAGI. The CDR3 region is CASIPGGAANTEAFF. The CDR3 DNA follows: TGTGCCAGCATCCCGGGTGGGGCCGCCAACACTGAAGCTTTCTTT.

The CDR3 reads CASTSGLAGVTDTQYF. The CDR3 bases are TGTGCCAGCACCTCAGGACTAGCGGGTGTTACAGATACGCAGTATTTT. The chain employs TRBV7-8 and TRBJ2-3, with 11 bases lining up with TRBD2. The CDR3 has 16 residues. After removal of 7 bases from V and 3 bases from J, the junction contained 9 bases not matched to a gene. Germline V CDR1 and CDR2: SGHVS, FQNEAQ.

The rearrangement joins TRBV9 to TRBJ1-6, with a possible D match to TRBD1 (5 bases). The CDR3 contains 14 residues. Trimming removed 2 bases at V and 7 bases at J, with 10 bases between. The V gene's germline CDR1 is SGDLS and CDR2 YYNGEE. The chain's CDR3 is CASSVTGGNSPLHF. DNA of the CDR3: TGTGCCAGCAGCGTTACAGGCGGAAATTCACCCCTCCACTTT.

This clone was counted once. The chain links TRBV25-1 to TRBJ2-1; TRBD1 agrees at 8 bases. The CDR3 consists of 15 residues. The junction had 5 bases not matched to a gene; V was cut back by 5 bases and J by 2 bases. CDR1 is MGHDK, CDR2 SYGVNS, per germline. The CDR3, as DNA: TGTGCCAGCAGTAACAGGGGGTGGCCCTACAATGAGCAGTTCTTC. This gives the protein CASSNRGWPYNEQFF.

The chain is built from TRBV28 and TRBJ1-3, with a possible D match to TRBD1 (6 bases). Trimming removed 3 bases at V and 7 bases at J, with 10 bases between. The germline CDR1 and CDR2 sequences are MDHEN and SYDVKM. The CDR3 runs 13 residues. CDR3 nucleotide sequence: TGTGCCAGCAGTTTCAGGGGAGGGAACACCATATATTTT. It encodes CASSFRGGNTIYF.

The chain joins TRBV2 to TRBJ1-2; 7 positions agree with TRBD1. J gave up 2 bases and V 8 bases, and 5 bases lay outside the gene matches. The CDR3 contains 13 residues. Germline assignment: CDR1 SNHLY and CDR2 FYNNEI. In nucleotides, the CDR3 is TGTGCCAGCGATTCGACAGGGAACTATGGCTACACCTTC. Its translation: CASDSTGNYGYTF.

DNA for the CDR3: TGTGCCAGCAGTGACAGGATCGCTGAAGCTTTCTTT. As protein: CASSDRIAEAFF. This rearrangement joins TRBV2 to TRBJ1-1; no reliable D call. CDR3 size: 12 residues. Germline V gene sequence: CDR1 SNHLY, CDR2 FYNNEI. V was clipped by 3 bases and J by 6 bases, with 8 bases between them.

The chain has TRBV5-1 and TRBJ2-2; 12 nucleotides line up with TRBD2. Looked up from germline, CDR1 is SGHRS and CDR2 is YFSETQ. Trimming at V came to 1 base and at J to 4 bases, leaving 8 bases not matched to a gene. The CDR3 runs to 18 residues. The CDR3 loop is CASSLSPSGRVSTGELFF. The CDR3 nucleotides read TGCGCCAGCAGCTTGTCCCCTAGCGGGAGGGTTAGCACCGGGGAGCTGTTTTTT.

This chain joins TRBV7-9 and TRBJ2-3; maybe TRBD1 (6 bases). The CDR3 sequence is 15 residues long. V was pared by 2 bases and J by 4 bases, with 13 bases between. Looked up from germline, CDR1 is SEHNR and CDR2 is FQNEAQ (reference sequence). CDR3 region: CASSLRGRGADTQYF. CDR3 DNA sequence: TGTGCCAGCAGCTTACGGGGCAGGGGCGCAGATACGCAGTATTTT.

V and J are TRBV2 and TRBJ2-3, with D unclear. The CDR3 runs to 14 residues. Germline values: CDR1 SNHLY, CDR2 FYNNEI. V was shortened by 4 bases and J by 4 bases, with 12 bases between the two germline ends. For the CDR3, the DNA is TGTGCCAGCAGTGTTAACAGCCCGCCAGATACGCAGTATTTT. Translated: CASSVNSPPDTQYF. The variable domain in full, with the rest retrieved from reference TRBV2 and TRBJ2-3, is EPEVTQTPSHQVTQMGQEVILRCVPISNHLYFYWYRQILGQKVEFLVSFYNNEISEKSEIFDDQFSVERPDGSNFTLKIRSTKLEDSAMYFCASSVNSPPDTQYFGPGTRLTVL.

The V call is TRBV15, the J call TRBJ2-7; 9 bases map to TRBD1. CDR1 is LNHNV and CDR2 is YYDKDF in the germline V gene (reference sequence). V shed 5 bases, J shed 4 bases, and the junction held 6 bases outside the gene matches. The CDR3 contains 14 residues. The CDR3 DNA is TGTGCCACCAGCGAGGGACAGGGTGGGTACGAGCAGTACTTC. It specifies CATSEGQGGYEQYF.

The chain is built from TRBV7-9 and TRBJ2-3, with 12 bases lining up with TRBD2. The CDR3 sequence is 16 residues long. V trimming: 4 bases; J trimming: 4 bases; junction bases outside the gene matches: 6. Germline CDR1 is SEHNR and CDR2 is FQNEAQ (reference sequence). CDR3 bases: TGTGCCAGCAGCTCCCTAGCGGGGGGGCACCCAGATACGCAGTATTTT. The encoded protein is CASSSLAGGHPDTQYF. The entire variable domain, with the rest obtained from reference TRBV7-9 and TRBJ2-3, is as follows: DTGVSQNPRHKITKRGQNVTFRCDPISEHNRLYWYRQTLGQGPEFLTYFQNEAQLEKSRLLSDRFSAERPKGSFSTLEIQRTEQGDSAMYLCASSSLAGGHPDTQYFGPGTRLTVL.

The chain combines TRBV4-2 with TRBJ2-1; D is unclear. Germline V lookup: CDR1 LGHNA, CDR2 YNFKEQ. The CDR3 runs 15 residues. The V end lost 4 bases, the J end lost 4 bases, and 14 bases lay between the germline ends. The CDR3 DNA follows: TGTGCCAGCAGCCTGGAGAATCCGACGTACAATGAGCAGTTCTTC. Translation: CASSLENPTYNEQFF.

The sample holds a few counts of this clone. The chain combines TRBV5-6 with TRBJ2-2; TRBD1 matches 9 bases. The germline V gene has CDR1 SGHDT and CDR2 YYEEEE. V shed 5 bases and J 7 bases; nucleotides not matched to a gene: 6. The CDR3 sequence is 14 residues long. The CDR3 coding sequence is TGTGCCAGCAGTCCACAGGGGGCTTACGGGGAGCTGTTTTTT. Translating gives CASSPQGAYGELFF.

The chain recombines TRBV25-1 with TRBJ2-7; 9 positions match TRBD2. Germline assignment: CDR1 MGHDK and CDR2 SYGVNS. J gave up 5 bases and V 4 bases, and 9 bases lay outside the gene matches. CDR3 length: 15 residues. As DNA, the CDR3 is TGTGCCAGCAGTGCTCTAGCGGGATTCGGGAACGAGCAGTACTTC. Its protein is CASSALAGFGNEQYF.

This chain connects TRBV2 to TRBJ1-5; no firm D call. The CDR3 is 12 amino acids. V was clipped by 6 bases and J by 6 bases, with 9 bases between them. The germline CDR1 and CDR2 sequences are SNHLY and FYNNEI. CDR3 DNA: TGTGCCAGCAGCGATATCGGTCAGCCCCAGCATTTT. As protein: CASSDIGQPQHF.

The CDR3 spells CSVGGAKGNQPQHF. CDR3 nucleotide sequence: TGCAGCGTTGGAGGAGCAAAGGGCAATCAGCCCCAGCATTTT. The rearrangement uses TRBV29-1 and TRBJ1-5; D is ambiguous. There are 14 residues in the CDR3. Trimming took 4 bases from V and 2 from J, leaving 12 bases between them. Per the germline V gene, CDR1 is SQVTM and CDR2 is ANQGSEA.

The V call is TRBV11-2, the J call TRBJ1-2; 9 positions match TRBD1. The CDR3 loop spans 15 amino acids. The germline V gene encodes CDR1 SGHAT and CDR2 FQNNGV. The ends lost 1 base at V and 4 bases at J; junction bases unmatched: 4. The CDR3 protein is CASSLGQTGGYGYTF. The CDR3, as DNA: TGTGCCAGCAGCTTAGGGCAGACAGGGGGCTATGGCTACACCTTC.

This clone occurred a few times. The chain uses TRBV2 and TRBJ1-3, with 7 positions matching TRBD1. CDR3 length: 15 amino acids. V lost 7 bases to trimming and J lost 0 bases; unmatched junction nucleotides: 6. Germline values: CDR1 SNHLY, CDR2 FYNNEI. Written as DNA, the CDR3 is TGTGCCAGCAATAGGGACAGACTCTCTGGAAACACCATATATTTT. This sequence encodes CASNRDRLSGNTIYF.

The chain combines TRBV29-1 with TRBJ2-7; possible D gene TRBD2, 6 bases. V gave up 3 bases and J gave up 0 bases, with 15 bases separating them. CDR1 and CDR2 from the germline V gene are SQVTM and ANQGSEA. The CDR3 totals 15 residues. CDR3 DNA: TGCAGCGTTGAGTTAGGGACCGGGAGCTCCTACGAGCAGTACTTC. This codes for CSVELGTGSSYEQYF.

This chain joins TRBV3-1 (or the pseudogene TRBV3-2) and TRBJ2-7, with 7 bases matching TRBD2. Germline V gene sequence: CDR1 LGHDT, CDR2 YNNKEL (reference sequence). After removal of 0 bases from V and 6 bases from J, the junction contained 8 bases not matched to a gene. The CDR3 consists of 15 residues. CDR3 DNA: TGTGCCAGCAGCCAAGATGTCCTTACTAGCGCCGAGCAGTACTTC. Its protein product is CASSQDVLTSAEQYF.